Included here is one TCR beta chain sequence, with context. Germline trimming cut 4 bases from V and 2 bases from J; bases unmatched to any gene: 6. This CDR3 has 16 amino acids. Germline loops: CDR1 SGDLS, CDR2 YYNGEE. The authors' processing: For nucleated cells, counts were estimated from reference gene primer amplification. Sequencing used immunoSEQ multiplex PCR; TCRdb keeps in-frame clones, though not all of them. V, J and clone size were drawn from that table, and D and trimming were deduced from the DNA. Here the sample spans about 150,000 clones, 88% being singletons. This sample is part of a study of blood T cell repertoires in COVID-19. Overall study: Samples taken during acute and convalescent COVID-19 were collected in the United States, Italy and Spain. The cDNA or gDNA used as material had been derived from T cells, B-cell-depleted T cells, or PBMCs.

The receptor comes from a man between 60 and 70 years old with active or convalescent COVID-19. Sequencing was done on a sample of peripheral blood. The chain links TRBV9 to TRBJ2-2, with 9 bases matching TRBD1. CDR3 in amino acids: CASSPWTGANTGELFF. The CDR3 DNA reads as TGTGCCAGCAGCCCCTGGACAGGGGCAAACACCGGGGAGCTGTTTTTT.